This TCR beta chain is drawn from a study of T cells expressing NK-cell markers (dated by TCRdb to the early 2020s). In terms of the full investigation: Three sorted T-cell subsets (CD3+CD56+NKG2C+, CD3+CD56+NKG2C- and CD3+CD56-NKG2C+) from several donors had their TCR beta-chain repertoires profiled. The libraries were sequenced on Illumina HiSeq 2000/2500, MiSeq or NextSeq, producing 2 x 150 bp reads. All eight donors whose samples were sequenced were randomly selected healthy volunteers, three of them men and five women. Of the eight sequenced donors, seven were found to be HCMV-seropositive and one was found to be HCMV-seronegative. The study at large found these results: It remained unclear whether the expanded NKG2C-expressing T cell clones were specific for HCMV antigens. Those dominant clonotypes were again the most abundant among CD3+CD56-NKG2C+ cells in a handful of donors, at 28.3-60.1%. In several donors, the dominant CD3+CD56+NKG2C+ clonotypes were found to rank among the top 10 CD8+ clonotypes and to make up about 1.0-7.5% of CD8+ T cells.

Sequencing used an Illumina HiSeq 2000. The TCR beta cDNA libraries were made using 5'RACE template switching, a step that added both a universal primer site and unique molecular identifiers. cDNA synthesis was primed from the TCR beta constant segment, followed by two successive PCR amplification steps. Under the source paper's analysis protocol: Reads were demultiplexed and grouped by UMI with MIGEC, and clonotypes were assembled and quantified with MiTCR. To remove erroneous sequences, TCR cDNA sequences were retained only when supported by two or more reads. The tcR package was used for downstream repertoire analysis, with clonotypes matched between fractions based on CDR3 nucleotide sequence plus V segment. VDJmatch was used to annotate antigen specificity against VDJdb, with one amino acid substitution in CDR3 allowed. TCRdb reprocessed the reads; each CDR3 protein sequence makes one entry, and DNA is unavailable. In this record, the V and J calls reflect TCRdb's handling and not the investigators' own analysis. The data table for this sample lists roughly 150,000 distinct CDR3 sequences. In total, the top ten clones hold roughly 21% of the sample.

To determine HCMV serostatus, a commercial ELISA kit was used to detect HCMV-specific IgG in serum. Ficoll density gradient centrifugation was used to isolate peripheral blood mononuclear cells from blood. For this clonotype: Its antigen specificity is not known.

Looking up the germline V gene yields CDR1 SGHDT and CDR2 YYEEEE. From cysteine to phenylalanine, the CDR3 is 15 amino acids long. No DNA accompanies this entry. The TCR sequence derives from a man aged 18-75 years in good health. Sequencing used blood T cells: a sorted CD56 or NKG2C T cell subset, CD4+ or CD8+ T cells, or bulk PBMC T cells (not recorded which). The sequence joins TRBV5-6 to TRBJ1-1. The CDR3 reads as follows: CASSLLGYLLTEAFF.